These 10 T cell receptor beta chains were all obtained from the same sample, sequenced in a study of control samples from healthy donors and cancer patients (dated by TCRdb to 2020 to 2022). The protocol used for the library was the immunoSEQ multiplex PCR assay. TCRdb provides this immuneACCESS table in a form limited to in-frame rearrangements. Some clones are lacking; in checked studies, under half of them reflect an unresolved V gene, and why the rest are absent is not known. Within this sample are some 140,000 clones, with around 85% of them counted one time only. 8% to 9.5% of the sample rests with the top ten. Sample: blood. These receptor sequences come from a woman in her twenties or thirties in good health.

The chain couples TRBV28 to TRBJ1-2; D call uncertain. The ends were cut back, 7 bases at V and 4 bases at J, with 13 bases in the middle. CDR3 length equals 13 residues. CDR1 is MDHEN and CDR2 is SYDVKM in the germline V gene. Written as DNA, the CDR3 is TGTGCCAGCACAGCACTCCGGGGCTATGGCTACACCTTC. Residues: CASTALRGYGYTF.

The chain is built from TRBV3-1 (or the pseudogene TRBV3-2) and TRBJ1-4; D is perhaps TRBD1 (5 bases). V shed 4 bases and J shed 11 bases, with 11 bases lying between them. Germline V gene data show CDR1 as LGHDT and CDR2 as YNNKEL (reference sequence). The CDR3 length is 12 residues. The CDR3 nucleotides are TGTGCCAGCAGCCCATCCGGGGGGAAACTGTTTTTT. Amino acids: CASSPSGGKLFF.

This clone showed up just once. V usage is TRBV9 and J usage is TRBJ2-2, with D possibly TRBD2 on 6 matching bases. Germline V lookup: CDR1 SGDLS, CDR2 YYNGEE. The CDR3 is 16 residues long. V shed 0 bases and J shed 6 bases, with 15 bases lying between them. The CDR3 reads CASSVAGWEEAGELFF. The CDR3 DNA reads TGTGCCAGCAGCGTAGCTGGGTGGGAGGAAGCCGGGGAGCTGTTTTTT.

CDR3 sequence (DNA): TGTGCCAGCAGTCGCTACAGTCACGCAACTAATGAAAAACTGTTTTTT. The encoded protein is CASSRYSHATNEKLFF. V gene TRBV28 combines with J gene TRBJ1-4; no reliable D call. The V end lost 5 bases, the J end lost 0 bases, and 13 bases lay between the germline ends. The CDR3 runs to 16 residues. In germline, CDR1 is MDHEN, CDR2 SYDVKM. The variable domain in full, with the rest retrieved from reference TRBV28 and TRBJ1-4, is DVKVTQSSRYLVKRTGEKVFLECVQDMDHENMFWYRQDPGLGLRLIYFSYDVKMKEKGDIPEGYSVSREKKERFSLILESASTNQTSMYLCASSRYSHATNEKLFFGSGTQLSVL.

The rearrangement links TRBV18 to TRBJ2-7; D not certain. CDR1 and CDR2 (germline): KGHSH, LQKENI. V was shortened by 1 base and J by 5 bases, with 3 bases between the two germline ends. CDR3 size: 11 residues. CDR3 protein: CASSPQNEQYF. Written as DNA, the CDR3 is TGTGCCAGCTCACCACAAAACGAGCAGTACTTC. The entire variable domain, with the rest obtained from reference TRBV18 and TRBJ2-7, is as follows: NAGVMQNPRHLVRRRGQEARLRCSPMKGHSHVYWYRQLPEEGLKFMVYLQKENIIDESGMPKERFSAEFPKEGPSILRIQQVVRGDSAAYFCASSPQNEQYFGPGTRLTVT.

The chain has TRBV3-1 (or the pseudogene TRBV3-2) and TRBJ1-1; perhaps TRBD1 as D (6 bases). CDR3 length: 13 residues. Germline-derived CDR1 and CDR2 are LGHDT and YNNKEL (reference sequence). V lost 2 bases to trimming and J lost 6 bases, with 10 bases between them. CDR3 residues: CASSQSRGAEAFF. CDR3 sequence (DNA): TGTGCCAGCAGCCAATCCAGGGGAGCTGAAGCTTTCTTT.

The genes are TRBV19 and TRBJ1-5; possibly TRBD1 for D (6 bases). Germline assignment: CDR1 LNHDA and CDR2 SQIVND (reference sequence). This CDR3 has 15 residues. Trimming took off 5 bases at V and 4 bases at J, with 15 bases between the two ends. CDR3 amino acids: CASSYRRGANQPQHF. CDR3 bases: TGTGCCAGTAGTTATAGACGGGGGGCTAATCAGCCCCAGCATTTT.

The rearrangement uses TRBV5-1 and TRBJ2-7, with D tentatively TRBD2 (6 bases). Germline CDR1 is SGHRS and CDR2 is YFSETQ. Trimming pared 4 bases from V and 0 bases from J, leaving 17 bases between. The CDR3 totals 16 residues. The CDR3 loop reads CASSRSPGTDSYEQYF. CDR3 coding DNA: TGCGCCAGCAGCAGGTCTCCCGGGACTGACTCCTACGAGCAGTACTTC.

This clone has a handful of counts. Written as DNA, the CDR3 is TGTGCCTCCTGGGGCAGGGCTTCGGGTAATCAGCCCCAGCATTTT. It encodes CASWGRASGNQPQHF. The chain joins TRBV19 to TRBJ1-5; D is possibly TRBD1 (5 bases). This CDR3 is built from 15 residues. Looked up from germline, CDR1 is LNHDA and CDR2 is SQIVND (reference sequence). Trimming removed 11 bases from V and 4 bases from J, with 21 bases in between.

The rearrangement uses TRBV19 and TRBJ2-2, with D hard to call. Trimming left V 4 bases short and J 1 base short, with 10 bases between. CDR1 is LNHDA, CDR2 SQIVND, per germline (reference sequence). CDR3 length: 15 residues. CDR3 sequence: CASSKNPGNTGELFF. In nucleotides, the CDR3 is TGTGCCAGTAGTAAAAATCCCGGGAACACCGGGGAGCTGTTTTTT.